This T cell receptor beta chain was obtained from a study of long-term antiretroviral therapy in people with HIV. In its sample, this clone was seen once. Sequencing used immunoSEQ v3.0 at survey level. Measured with immunoSEQ multiplex PCR; TCRdb has only the in-frame clones, and not every one. The profile covers over 25,000 clones, with approximately 88% appearing a single time and 4.1% taken by the ten largest. All participants with HIV were treated in the United States. Sequencing was performed on unsorted PBMCs, taken 0.5 years after starting antiretroviral therapy. The origin of this receptor is a woman aged 18-29 years with HIV.

The CDR3 DNA sequence: TGTGCCAGCAGACCAACTAGCGGAGCCTACAATGAGCAGTTCTTC. Translation gives CASRPTSGAYNEQFF. V and J are TRBV7-2 and TRBJ2-1, with 8 bases fitting TRBD2. Germline values: CDR1 SGHTA, CDR2 FQGNSA. The CDR3 consists of 15 residues. Unmatched junction bases numbered 6, after V lost 6 bases and J lost 2 bases.